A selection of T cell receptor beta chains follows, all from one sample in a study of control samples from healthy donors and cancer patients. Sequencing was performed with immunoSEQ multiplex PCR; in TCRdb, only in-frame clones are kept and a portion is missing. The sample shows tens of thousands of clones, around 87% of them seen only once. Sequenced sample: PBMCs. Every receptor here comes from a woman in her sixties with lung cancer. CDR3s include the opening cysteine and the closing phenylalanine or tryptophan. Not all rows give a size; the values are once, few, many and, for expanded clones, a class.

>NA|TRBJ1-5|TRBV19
CASSFKSGSNQPQHF
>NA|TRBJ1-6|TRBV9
CASGPGFNSPLHF
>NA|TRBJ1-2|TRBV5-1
CASRDSGTEDGYTF
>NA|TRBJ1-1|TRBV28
CASSSDAANTEAFF
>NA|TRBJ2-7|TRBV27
CASSSLDTYEQYF
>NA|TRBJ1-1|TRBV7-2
CASSPSQGITEAFF
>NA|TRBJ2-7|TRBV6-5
CASSYADISYEQYF
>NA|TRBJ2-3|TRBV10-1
CATSWGMRKDTQYF
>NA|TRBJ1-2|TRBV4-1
CASSHRTGVNYGYTF
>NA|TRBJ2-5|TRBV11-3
CASSLGGRTQYF
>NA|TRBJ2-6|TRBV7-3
CASSLVGAAGANVLTF
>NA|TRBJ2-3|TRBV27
CASSQLAGGIDTQYF
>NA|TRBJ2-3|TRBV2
CASSTPPSTTDTQYF
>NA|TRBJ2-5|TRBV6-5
CASPGLAGLQETQYF
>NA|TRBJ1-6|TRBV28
CAIRGGTRGSPLHF
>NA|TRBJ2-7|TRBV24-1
CATSDRQGTRDEQYF
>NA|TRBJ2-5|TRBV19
CASSISRAEETQYF
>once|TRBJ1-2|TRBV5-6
CASSLRTGGGGEGYTF